This TCR beta chain was identified in a study of blood T cell repertoires in COVID-19. Method: immunoSEQ multiplex PCR; TCRdb's copy keeps in-frame clones and lacks some. The sample lists 250,000 to 300,000 clones, 90% occurring once. The CDR3 totals 15 residues. The germline CDR1 and CDR2 sequences are ENHRY and SYGVKD. The germline V and J ends were trimmed by 2 bases and 4 bases, with 14 bases remaining between them. The receptor comes from a woman aged 60-75 years with COVID-19, enrolled during active disease. The V gene is TRBV10-3, the J gene TRBJ1-1; D perhaps matches TRBD1 (6 bases). Sequencing input: peripheral blood. The CDR3 coding sequence is TGTGCCATCAGTGAGGGTCCAGGGGAAGGCACTGAAGCTTTCTTT. Its translation: CAISEGPGEGTEAFF.